Below are 11 T cell receptor beta chains sequenced from a single sample in a study of blood T cell repertoires in COVID-19 (dated by TCRdb to the early 2020s). Receptor libraries were prepared by the immunoSEQ multiplex PCR assay. Imported from immuneACCESS, the table was reduced by TCRdb to in-frame sequences with V and J called. These copies leave out some clones; in studies compared against another copy, an unresolved V gene accounts for under half, and the cause of the remainder is not known. This sample has about 100,000 clones in its table, and roughly 87% of those were observed once. The ten largest account for 6.5% to 8% of the sample. The sequenced material came from peripheral blood. The receptors were gathered from a man in his thirties or forties in a cohort sampled during active COVID-19.

V is TRBV5-5 and J is TRBJ1-1; D not certain. CDR3 size: 17 residues. Germline V gives CDR1 SGHKS, CDR2 YYEKEE (reference sequence). V shed 2 bases and J shed 2 bases, with 19 bases lying between them. The CDR3 loop is CASSFGFWESGNTEAFF. DNA for the CDR3: TGTGCCAGCAGCTTTGGGTTCTGGGAAAGCGGTAACACTGAAGCTTTCTTT.

This rearrangement joins TRBV20-1 to TRBJ1-2, with 7 bases matching TRBD1. Germline CDR1 is DFQATT and CDR2 is SNEGSKA (reference sequence). This CDR3 has 11 amino acids. J lost 8 bases, V lost 6 bases, and 6 bases had no gene match. The CDR3 nucleotides are TGCAGTGCCCACAGGGGCGACGGCTACACCTTC. Translated: CSAHRGDGYTF.

Only one count was recorded for this clone. J is TRBJ1-4 and V is TRBV6-5; 9 positions agree with TRBD1. The V and J ends lost 6 bases and 2 bases, in that order; junction bases with no gene match: 4. The CDR3 length is 15 residues. CDR1 and CDR2 (germline): MNHEY, SVGAGI. In DNA, the CDR3 is TGTGCCAGCAGGCTGGGACAGGGCACTAATGAAAAACTGTTTTTT. It codes for CASRLGQGTNEKLFF.

The chain joins TRBV2 to TRBJ1-1; tentative D call: TRBD1 (6 bases). The V end was cut by 5 bases, the J end by 1 base, with 8 bases between. CDR3 size: 13 residues. CDR1 and CDR2 from the germline V gene are SNHLY and FYNNEI. The CDR3 protein is CASSYRENTEAFF. DNA for the CDR3: TGTGCCAGCAGTTACAGGGAGAACACTGAAGCTTTCTTT.

The chain is built from TRBV7-3 and TRBJ1-1; D gene unclear. Trimming removed 2 bases at V and 0 bases at J, with 7 bases between. Germline V gives CDR1 SGHTA, CDR2 FQGTGA. The CDR3 runs to 14 residues. The CDR3 protein is CASSLAGVNTEAFF. CDR3 coding DNA: TGTGCCAGCAGCTTAGCCGGTGTGAACACTGAAGCTTTCTTT.

V usage is TRBV24-1 and J usage is TRBJ1-2, with 7 nucleotides matching TRBD1. V shed 4 bases, J shed 4 bases, and the junction held 11 bases outside the gene matches. The CDR3 covers 16 residues. CDR1 is KGHDR, CDR2 SFDVKD, per germline. CDR3 in amino acids: CATSDEQRSGGYGYTF. CDR3 DNA: TGTGCCACCAGTGACGAACAGAGATCAGGGGGCTATGGCTACACCTTC.

The rearrangement uses TRBV5-5 and TRBJ1-4; D gene unclear. This CDR3 is built from 15 residues. The V gene's germline CDR1 is SGHKS and CDR2 YYEKEE (reference sequence). The V gene lost 1 base and the J gene lost 4 bases, with 11 bases spanning the gap. CDR3 loop: CASSLFPGDNEKLFF. In nucleotides, the CDR3 is TGTGCCAGCAGCTTGTTCCCGGGTGATAATGAAAAACTGTTTTTT.

This sequence joins TRBV14 and TRBJ1-1; D possibly corresponds to TRBD1 (5 bases). Germline CDR1 reads SGHDN; CDR2 reads FVKESK. V lost 3 bases and J lost 3, with 8 bases in between. This CDR3 has 13 residues. The CDR3 bases are TGTGCCAGCAGCCAGACAGCTTACACTGAAGCTTTCTTT. Translating it yields CASSQTAYTEAFF.

The chain is built from TRBV11-2 and TRBJ1-4, with TRBD1 matching 9 bases. J lost 5 bases, V lost 2 bases, and 9 bases had no gene match. Germline V gene sequence: CDR1 SGHAT, CDR2 FQNNGV. This CDR3 is built from 17 residues. As DNA, the CDR3 is TGTGCCAGCAGCTTAAGGGACAGGGTGTCCCACAATGAAAAACTGTTTTTT. Translating it yields CASSLRDRVSHNEKLFF.

The V gene is TRBV4-3, the J gene TRBJ1-1; D is possibly TRBD1 (5 bases). There are 14 residues in the CDR3. Germline loops: CDR1 LGHNA, CDR2 YSLEER. With 3 bases removed from V and 3 bases from J, the gap between germline ends came to 11 bases. The CDR3 reads CASSHLGGDTEAFF. DNA for the CDR3: TGCGCCAGCAGCCATCTGGGGGGTGACACTGAAGCTTTCTTT.

The chain has TRBV19 and TRBJ1-5, with D uncertain. The CDR3 runs to 14 residues. V gave up 1 base and J gave up 5 bases, with 9 bases separating them. The germline V gene encodes CDR1 LNHDA and CDR2 SQIVND (reference sequence). In nucleotides, the CDR3 is TGTGCCAGTAGTATAGGGGCAATCGATCAGCCCCAGCATTTT. Its translation is CASSIGAIDQPQHF.